Listed here is a single TCR beta chain. Around 200,000 CFSE-labeled responder cells were plated with around 200,000 irradiated, violet-dye-labeled stimulator cells. The responders that had proliferated, CFSE-low CD3+CD4+ and CD3+CD8+ cells, were sorted after the reaction. This record comes from a study of graft-versus-host responses after intestinal transplantation. Overall study context: Multivisceral, liver-intestinal, or isolated intestinal transplants were given to recipients.

Study-level points and caveats: Marrow from the recipient contained GvH clones, some of which had appeared first in ileum or blood. Declines in HvG clones occurring early post-transplant were associated with peak circulating GvH clone levels.

The CDR3 spans 15 residues. The V end was cut by 2 bases, the J end by 4 bases, with 14 bases between. Looked up from germline, CDR1 is MNHNY and CDR2 is SVGAGI (reference sequence). Some clones are missing from TCRdb's copy, which holds only in-frame ones; the method was immunoSEQ multiplex PCR. The profile shows roughly 15,000 clones, roughly a third of them singletons. The input for sequencing was alloreactive CD8+ T cells from a mixed lymphocyte reaction culture, taken before intestinal transplant. The subset here: CFSE-low proliferating T cells sorted from roughly 6-day pre-transplant mixed lymphocyte reaction (GvH or HvG direction). The chain links TRBV6-6 to TRBJ2-5; D is possibly TRBD1 (5 bases). This TCR derives from a human patient who received an intestinal transplant. CDR3 residues: CASSYTATVGETQYF. Written as DNA, the CDR3 is TGTGCCAGCAGTTACACCGCGACAGTAGGAGAGACCCAGTACTTC.